This T cell receptor (beta chain) originates from a study of blood T cell repertoires in COVID-19. Looking at the study overall: Researchers got acute and convalescent COVID-19 samples from the United States, Italy and Spain. T cells, B-cell-depleted T cells, or PBMCs supplied cDNA or gDNA.

Here immunoSEQ multiplex PCR was the method, and the copy in TCRdb shows in-frame clones only, minus some. The sample shows about 130,000 clones, about 80% of them seen only once. Trimming removed 3 bases at V and 6 bases at J, with 12 bases between. Per the germline V gene, CDR1 is MNHEY and CDR2 is SMNVEV (reference sequence). The CDR3 is 14 amino acids. The TCR sequence derives from a human donor in a cohort sampled during active COVID-19. The rearrangement links TRBV27 to TRBJ1-5, with D perhaps matching TRBD1 (5 bases). The source material was peripheral blood. The CDR3 sequence is CASSFGTGSQPQHF. Written as DNA, the CDR3 is TGTGCCAGCAGTTTCGGGACCGGGAGTCAGCCCCAGCATTTT.